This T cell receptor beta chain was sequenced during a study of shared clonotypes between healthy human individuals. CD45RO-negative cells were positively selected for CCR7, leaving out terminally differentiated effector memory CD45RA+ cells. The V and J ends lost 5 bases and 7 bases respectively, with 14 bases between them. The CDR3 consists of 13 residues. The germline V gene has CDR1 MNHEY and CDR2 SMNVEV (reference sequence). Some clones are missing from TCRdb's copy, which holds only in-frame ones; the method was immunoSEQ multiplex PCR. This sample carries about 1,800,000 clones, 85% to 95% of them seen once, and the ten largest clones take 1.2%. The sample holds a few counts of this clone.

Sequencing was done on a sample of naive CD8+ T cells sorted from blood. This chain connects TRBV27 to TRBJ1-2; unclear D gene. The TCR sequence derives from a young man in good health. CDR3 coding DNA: TGTGCCAGCAGTCCCGGGCCCCTGAGTGGCTACACCTTC. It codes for CASSPGPLSGYTF.